The source of this T cell receptor (beta chain) is a study of human T cells and chemical hapten exposure. Across the whole study: Per-sample TCR yield variability stemmed mainly from small pooled library volume differences. Broader study findings: PT1 expanded TCR counts correlated positively with patch test score. Since the donors had alopecia, their immune response may not be the same as that of healthy people.

Treatment here: therapeutic diphenylcyclopropenone sensitization with weekly scalp DPC. Unique molecular identifiers were linked by the library to individual cDNA molecules. TCRdb fed the reads into MiXCR, producing one record per CDR3 protein. The repertoire consists of just under 4,500 distinct CDR3 sequences, with approximately 49% occurring once and the leading ten covering 3.5%. V was pared by 7 bases and J by 0 bases, with 2 bases of the junction left unmatched. Germline loops: CDR1 SNHLY, CDR2 FYNNEI. This CDR3 comprises 13 residues. About this clonotype itself: Its matching antigen is unknown.

The sequenced sample was whole blood, obtained before DPC sensitization or 2, 6, or about 24 weeks after (not recorded which). The TCR comes from an adult with alopecia areata. Some clones in this sample may be carry-over from other donors' samples. This table probably holds off-target reads from a library built for another chain. The rearrangement links TRBV2 to TRBJ2-5, with 7 bases fitting TRBD1. The CDR3 sequence is CASTGTDQETQYF. The CDR3 bases are TGTGCCAGCACAGGGACAGACCAAGAGACCCAGTACTTC.